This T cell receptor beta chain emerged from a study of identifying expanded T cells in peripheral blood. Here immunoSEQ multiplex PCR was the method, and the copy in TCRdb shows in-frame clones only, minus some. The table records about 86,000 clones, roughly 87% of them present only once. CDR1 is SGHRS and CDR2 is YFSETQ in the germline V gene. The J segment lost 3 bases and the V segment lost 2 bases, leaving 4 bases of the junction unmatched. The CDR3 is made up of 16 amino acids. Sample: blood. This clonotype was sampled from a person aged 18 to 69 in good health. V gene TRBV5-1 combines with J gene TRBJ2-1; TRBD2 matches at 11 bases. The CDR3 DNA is TGCGCCAGCAGCTTTACGACTAGCGGGGTCTACAATGAGCAGTTCTTC. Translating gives CASSFTTSGVYNEQFF.